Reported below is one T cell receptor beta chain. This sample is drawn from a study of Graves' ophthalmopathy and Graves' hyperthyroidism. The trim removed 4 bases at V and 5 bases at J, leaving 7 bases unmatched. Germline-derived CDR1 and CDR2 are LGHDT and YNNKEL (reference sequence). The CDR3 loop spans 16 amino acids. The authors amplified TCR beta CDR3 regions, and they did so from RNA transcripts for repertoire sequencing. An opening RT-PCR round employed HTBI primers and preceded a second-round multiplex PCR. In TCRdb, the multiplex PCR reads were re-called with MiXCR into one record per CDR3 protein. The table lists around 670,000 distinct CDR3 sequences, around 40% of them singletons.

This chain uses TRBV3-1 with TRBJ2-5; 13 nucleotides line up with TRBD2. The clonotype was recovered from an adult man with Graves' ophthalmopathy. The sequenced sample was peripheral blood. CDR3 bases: TGTGCCAGCAGCCGAACTAGCGGGGGGGCCTGGGAGACCCAGTACTTC. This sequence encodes CASSRTSGGAWETQYF.